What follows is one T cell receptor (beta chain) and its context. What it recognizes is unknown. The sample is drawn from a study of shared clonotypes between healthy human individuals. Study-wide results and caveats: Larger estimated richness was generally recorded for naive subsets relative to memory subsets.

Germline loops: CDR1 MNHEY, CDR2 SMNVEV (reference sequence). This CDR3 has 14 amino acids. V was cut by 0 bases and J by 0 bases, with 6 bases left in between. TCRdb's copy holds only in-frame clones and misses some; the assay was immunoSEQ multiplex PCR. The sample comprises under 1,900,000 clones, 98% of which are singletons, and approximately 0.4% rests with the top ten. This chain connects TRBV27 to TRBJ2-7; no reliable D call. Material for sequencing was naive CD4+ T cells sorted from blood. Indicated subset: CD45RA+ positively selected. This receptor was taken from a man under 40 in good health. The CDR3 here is CASSLSAYSYEQYF. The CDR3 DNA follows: TGTGCCAGCAGTTTATCGGCCTACTCCTACGAGCAGTACTTC.